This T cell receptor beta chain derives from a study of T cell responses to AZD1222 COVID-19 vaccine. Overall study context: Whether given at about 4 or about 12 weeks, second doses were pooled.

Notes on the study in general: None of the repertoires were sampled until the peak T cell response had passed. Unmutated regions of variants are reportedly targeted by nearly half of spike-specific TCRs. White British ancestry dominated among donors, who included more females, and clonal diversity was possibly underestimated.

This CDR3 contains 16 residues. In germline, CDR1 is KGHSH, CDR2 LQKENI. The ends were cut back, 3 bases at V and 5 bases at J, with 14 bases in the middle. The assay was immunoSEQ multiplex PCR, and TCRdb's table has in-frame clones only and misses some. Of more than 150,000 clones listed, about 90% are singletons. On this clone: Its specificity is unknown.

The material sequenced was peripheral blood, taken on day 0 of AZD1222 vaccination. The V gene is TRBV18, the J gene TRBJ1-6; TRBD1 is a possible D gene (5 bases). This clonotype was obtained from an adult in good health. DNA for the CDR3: TGTGCCAGCTCACCGGAGGGGAAAGTCCATAATTCACCCCTCCACTTT. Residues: CASSPEGKVHNSPLHF.